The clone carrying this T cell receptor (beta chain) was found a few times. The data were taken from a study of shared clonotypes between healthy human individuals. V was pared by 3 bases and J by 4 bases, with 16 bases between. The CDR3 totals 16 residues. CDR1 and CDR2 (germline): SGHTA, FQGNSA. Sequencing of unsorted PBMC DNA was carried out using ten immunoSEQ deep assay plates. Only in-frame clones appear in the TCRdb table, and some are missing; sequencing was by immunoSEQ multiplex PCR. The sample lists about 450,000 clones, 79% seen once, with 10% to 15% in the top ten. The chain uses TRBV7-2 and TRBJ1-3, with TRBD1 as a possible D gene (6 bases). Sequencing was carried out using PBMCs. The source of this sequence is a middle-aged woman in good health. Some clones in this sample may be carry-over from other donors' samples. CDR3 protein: CASSLKASGAGNTIYF. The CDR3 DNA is TGTGCCAGCAGCTTGAAGGCGTCAGGGGCGGGAAACACCATATATTTT.